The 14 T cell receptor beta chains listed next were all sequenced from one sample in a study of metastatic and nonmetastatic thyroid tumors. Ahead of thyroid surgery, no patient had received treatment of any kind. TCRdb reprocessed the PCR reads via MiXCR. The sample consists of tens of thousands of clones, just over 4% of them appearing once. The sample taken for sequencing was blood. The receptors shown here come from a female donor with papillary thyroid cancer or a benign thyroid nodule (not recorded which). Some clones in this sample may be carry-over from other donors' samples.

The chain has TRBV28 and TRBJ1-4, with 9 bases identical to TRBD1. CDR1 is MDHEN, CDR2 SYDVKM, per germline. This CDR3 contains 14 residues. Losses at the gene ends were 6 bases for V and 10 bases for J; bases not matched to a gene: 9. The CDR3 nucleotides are TGTGCCAGCAGCTCCGGGACAGGGTCAGGAAAACTGTTTTTT. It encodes CASSSGTGSGKLFF.

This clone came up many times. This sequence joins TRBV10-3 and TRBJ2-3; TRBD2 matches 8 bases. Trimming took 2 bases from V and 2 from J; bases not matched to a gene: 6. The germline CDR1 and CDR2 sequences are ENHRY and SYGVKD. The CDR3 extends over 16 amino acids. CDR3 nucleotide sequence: TGTGCCATCAGTGAGGGGCTAGCGGGTTCCACAGATACGCAGTATTTT. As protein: CAISEGLAGSTDTQYF.

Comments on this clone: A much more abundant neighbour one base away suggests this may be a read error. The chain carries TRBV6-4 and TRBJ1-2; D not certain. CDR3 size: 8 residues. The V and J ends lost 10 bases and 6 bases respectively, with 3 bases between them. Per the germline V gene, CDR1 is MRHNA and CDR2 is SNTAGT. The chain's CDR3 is CAIHGYTF. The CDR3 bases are TGTGCCATACATGGCTACACCTTC.

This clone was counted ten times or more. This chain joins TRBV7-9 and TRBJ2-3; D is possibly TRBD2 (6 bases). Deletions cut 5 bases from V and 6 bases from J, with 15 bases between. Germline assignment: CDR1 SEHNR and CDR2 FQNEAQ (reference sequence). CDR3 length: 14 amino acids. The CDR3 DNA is TGTGCCAGCAGCCAACATTCGGAGGGGGATACGCAGTATTTT. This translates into CASSQHSEGDTQYF.

The CDR3 DNA reads TGTGCCAGCAGTGAATGGGCGGGGGGATCGTATGAGCAGTTCTTC. Its translation: CASSEWAGGSYEQFF. This chain connects TRBV6-1 to TRBJ2-1, with TRBD2 matching over 8 bases. Germline lookup yields CDR1 MNHNS and CDR2 SASEGT. The CDR3 runs to 15 residues. The junction had 8 bases not matched to a gene; V was cut back by 2 bases and J by 8 bases.

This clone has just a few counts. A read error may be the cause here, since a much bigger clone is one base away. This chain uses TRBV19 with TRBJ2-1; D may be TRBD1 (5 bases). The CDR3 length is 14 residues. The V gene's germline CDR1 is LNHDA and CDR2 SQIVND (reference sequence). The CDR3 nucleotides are TGCGCCAGTACGGTCAGGGTGCTCAGCAATGAGCAGTTCTTC. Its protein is CASTVRVLSNEQFF.

The CDR3 region is CASSYGPRNTIYF. The CDR3 region has the DNA TGTGCCAGTAGTTACGGACCTAGAAACACCATATATTTT. The chain carries TRBV19 and TRBJ1-3; D is ambiguous. The CDR3 sequence is 13 residues long. Trimming cost V 5 bases and J 5 bases, with 10 bases left between them. Germline V gene data show CDR1 as LNHDA and CDR2 as SQIVND (reference sequence).

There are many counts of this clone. The CDR3, as DNA: TGTGCCAGCAGCGCAGGACTGCAATACGAGCAGTACTTC. Its protein is CASSAGLQYEQYF. V gene TRBV9 combines with J gene TRBJ2-7; tentatively, D is TRBD2 (5 bases). From germline, CDR1 is SGDLS and CDR2 YYNGEE. V lost 3 bases and J 4 bases, leaving 11 bases between the germline ends. This CDR3 contains 13 residues.

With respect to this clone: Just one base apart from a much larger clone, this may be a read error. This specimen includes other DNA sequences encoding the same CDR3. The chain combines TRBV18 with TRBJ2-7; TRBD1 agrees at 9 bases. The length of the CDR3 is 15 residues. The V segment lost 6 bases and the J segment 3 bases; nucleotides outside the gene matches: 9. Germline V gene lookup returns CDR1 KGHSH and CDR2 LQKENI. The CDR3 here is CASSPRRTGVYEQYF. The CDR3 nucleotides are TGTGCCAGCTCCCCGCGGAGGACAGGGGTCTACGAGCAGTACTTC.

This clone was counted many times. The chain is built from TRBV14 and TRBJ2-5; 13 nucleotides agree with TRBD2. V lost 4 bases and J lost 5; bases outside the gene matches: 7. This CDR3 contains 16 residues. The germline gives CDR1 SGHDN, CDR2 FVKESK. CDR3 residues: CASSLGLAGARETQYF. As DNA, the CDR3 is TGTGCCAGCAGCCTCGGACTAGCGGGAGCTCGGGAGACCCAGTACTTC.

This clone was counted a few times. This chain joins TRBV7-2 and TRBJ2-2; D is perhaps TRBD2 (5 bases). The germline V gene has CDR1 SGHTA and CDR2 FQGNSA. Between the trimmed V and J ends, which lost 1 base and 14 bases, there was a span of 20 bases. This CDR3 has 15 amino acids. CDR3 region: CASSLEARVTGYLFF. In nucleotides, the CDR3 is TGTGCCAGCAGCTTAGAGGCGCGGGTCACCGGGTATCTGTTTTTT.

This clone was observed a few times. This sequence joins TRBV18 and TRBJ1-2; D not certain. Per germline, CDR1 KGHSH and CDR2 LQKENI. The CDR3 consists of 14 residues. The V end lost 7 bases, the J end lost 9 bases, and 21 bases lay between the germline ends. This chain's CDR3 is CASFSPRSRGSYTF. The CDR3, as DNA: TGTGCCAGCTTTTCCCCACGGTCCCGGGGTAGCTACACCTTC.

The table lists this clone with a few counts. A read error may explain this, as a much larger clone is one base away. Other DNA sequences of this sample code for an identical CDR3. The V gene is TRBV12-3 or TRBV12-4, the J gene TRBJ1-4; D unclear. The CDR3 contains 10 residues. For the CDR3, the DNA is TGTGCCAGTGGGAATGAGAAACTGTTTTTT. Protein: CASGNEKLFF.

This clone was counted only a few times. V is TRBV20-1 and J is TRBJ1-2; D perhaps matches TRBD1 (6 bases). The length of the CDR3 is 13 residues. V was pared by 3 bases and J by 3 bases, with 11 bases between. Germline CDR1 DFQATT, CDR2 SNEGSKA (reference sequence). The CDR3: CSASSQGHYGYTF. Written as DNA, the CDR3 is TGCAGTGCTAGTAGTCAGGGGCACTATGGCTACACCTTC.